This T cell receptor beta chain was identified during a study of cytomegalovirus exposure and HLA in healthy donors. Study conclusions and caveats: Accounts indicate the classifier identified cytomegalovirus status with strong specificity and sensitivity.

The PCR was carried out with 60 Vbeta primers and 13 Jbeta primers. Only in-frame clones appear in the TCRdb table, and some are missing; sequencing was by immunoSEQ multiplex PCR. The sample has about 30,000 clones; the top ten hold approximately 4.8%. Worth noting for this clone: Its antigen is currently unknown.

The donors, nominally healthy at sampling, likely had unrecorded immune exposures. Germline CDR1 SNHLY, CDR2 FYNNEI. V trimming: 6 bases; J trimming: 4 bases; junction bases outside the gene matches: 9. This CDR3 has 15 amino acids. The receptor was isolated from a female donor in good health and CMV-seronegative. This sequence joins TRBV2 and TRBJ2-1; 7 bases fit TRBD2. The sample taken for sequencing was PBMCs. The DNA for the CDR3 is TGTGCCAGCAGATCGGAAGCGGGGAATTACAATGAGCAGTTCTTC. The encoded protein is CASRSEAGNYNEQFF.